The present entry profiles one T cell receptor (beta chain) with its context. Its target is not known. CD8+ and CD4+ T cells circulating in blood were sequenced for TCR beta. Purification of the CD8+ and CD4+ T cells relied on negative isolation, and TEMRA cells underwent FACS enrichment. Germline CDR1 reads DFQATT; CDR2 reads SNEGSKA (reference sequence). The ends were cut back, 0 bases at V and 9 bases at J, with 15 bases in the middle. The CDR3 is 15 amino acids. This entry belongs to a study of CD8 T cells in Susac syndrome. Study results and caveats: Only a relatively small number of individuals were included in the TCR sequencing and HLA analysis.

Roughly 0.45 to 1 ug RNA was reverse transcribed with random hexamers. Using its own MiXCR run on the immunoSEQ multiplex PCR reads, TCRdb lists one record per CDR3 protein. The sample has about 200,000 distinct CDR3 sequences, over 85% seen once. The TCR was taken from a human donor in good health. The chain recombines TRBV20-1 with TRBJ1-6; no definite D call. The specimen sequenced was CD4+ T cells from PBMCs. DNA of the CDR3: TGCAGTGCTAGAGATCCGGCAGTATATCGTTCACCCCTCCACTTT. Amino acids: CSARDPAVYRSPLHF.